The clone carrying this TCR beta chain has just one count. Its antigen remains unknown. The ends lost 1 base at V and 3 bases at J; junction bases unmatched: 5. From germline, CDR1 is SGHAT and CDR2 FQNNGV. The CDR3 contains 15 residues. Patients' cancers were locally advanced or metastatic urothelial carcinomas. These data originate in a study of PD-L1 blockade in urothelial cancer. Turning to the study itself: When blood samples were assessed, the median T cell count was 120,000 to 150,000.

Notes on the study in general: Below-median pretreatment blood TCR clonality was a predictor of better survival.

Clones were read by immunoSEQ multiplex PCR, and TCRdb kept only the in-frame ones, dropping some. The data contain about 39,000 clones, roughly 90% of them seen just once; the ten biggest clones take up around 2%. The chain combines TRBV11-2 with TRBJ2-7; 8 nucleotides align to TRBD1. The sequence came from a man between 60 and 75 years old with urothelial cancer. The sequencing used PBMCs, collected around atezolizumab (anti-PD-L1) treatment. As DNA, the CDR3 is TGTGCCAGCAGCTTAGGGACAGGGATCTTCTACGAGCAGTACTTC. Its protein is CASSLGTGIFYEQYF.